This TCR beta chain was profiled in a study of PD-1 blockade in classical Hodgkin lymphoma. On the study more broadly: Once every 2 weeks, patients received intravenous nivolumab at 3 mg/kg. Study conclusions and caveats: Among the patients, those starting nivolumab under 1 year after ASCT were excluded.

This clone has a count of ten or more. Its antigen remains unidentified. This CDR3 is also generated by other DNA sequences in the sample. TCRdb keeps only in-frame clones here, not all; method: immunoSEQ multiplex PCR. This table has 80,000 to 100,000 clones, about four fifths appearing once. Brentuximab vedotin exposure varied among the patients, all of whom had relapsed after autologous stem cell transplantation. Per germline, CDR1 LNHDA and CDR2 SQIVND (reference sequence). The germline V and J ends were trimmed by 3 bases and 4 bases, with 13 bases remaining between them. The CDR3 is made up of 15 amino acids.

Sample: peripheral blood mononuclear cells (PBMCs), taken before the second cycle of nivolumab. The clonotype was recovered from a human donor with classical Hodgkin lymphoma. The gene calls are TRBV19 and TRBJ1-5, with D possibly TRBD1 on 5 matching bases. The CDR3 spells CASSIGGAVNQPQHF. DNA for the CDR3: TGTGCCAGTAGTATCGGCGGGGCTGTAAATCAGCCCCAGCATTTT. Together with reference TRBV19 and TRBJ1-5, the CDR3 gives the full variable domain: DGGITQSPKYLFRKEGQNVTLSCEQNLNHDAMYWYRQDPGQGLRLIYYSQIVNDFQKGDIAEGYSVSREKKESFPLTVTSAQKNPTAFYLCASSIGGAVNQPQHFGDGTRLSIL.